This T cell receptor beta chain was observed in a study of response to subunit inactivated influenza vaccine. Study-wide points: Authors suggested each seasonal influenza vaccination recruits few new T cells.

This clonotype showed up just a few times. Its matching antigen is unknown. TCRdb itself ran the RT-PCR reads through MiXCR, one entry per CDR3 protein. The sample records 800,000 or so distinct CDR3 sequences, 20% to 25% being singletons. The TCR comes from a man aged 45-60 years who received an inactivated influenza vaccine. The material was PBMCs from blood, obtained 5 days after vaccination.

In DNA form, the CDR3 reads TGCAGTGCTAGAGATCTCGCAGGGGACTACGAGCAGTACTTC. The encoded protein is CSARDLAGDYEQYF. This chain uses TRBV20-1 with TRBJ2-7; D possibly corresponds to TRBD1 (6 bases). The CDR3 totals 14 residues. The V gene's germline CDR1 is DFQATT and CDR2 SNEGSKA (reference sequence). V was trimmed by 0 bases and J by 3 bases, leaving 12 bases between them.